Following are 10 T cell receptor beta chains from one sample sequenced in a study of CXCR3-negative and CXCR3-positive naive CD8 T cells. The study made its TRB cDNA libraries by 5' RACE, adding UMI labels. TCRdb reworked the 5' RACE reads into one entry per CDR3 protein, no DNA. Found here are about 39,000 distinct CDR3 sequences; the top ten clones hold roughly 1.4%. The specimen was naive CXCR3- CD8+ T cells from blood. As for subset: CD45RO-CCR7+CD27+CD95- naive CD8+ T cells lacking CXCR3 (TNR3-). These TCRs come from a human donor in good health. Some clones in this sample may be carry-over from other donors' samples.

The rearrangement links TRBV29-1 to TRBJ2-7; the D gene TCRdb calls, TRBD2, cannot be checked with no DNA. CDR3 length: 13 amino acids. Germline lookup yields CDR1 SQVTM and CDR2 ANQGSEA. The CDR3 is CSVHASGSYEQYF.

This chain uses TRBV28 with TRBJ2-5; with no DNA, the TCRdb D assignment of TRBD2 cannot be verified. This CDR3 contains 16 residues. Germline-derived CDR1 and CDR2 are MDHEN and SYDVKM. The CDR3: CASSISGPTIQETQYF. The complete variable domain, with remaining parts taken from reference TRBV28 and TRBJ2-5, reads DVKVTQSSRYLVKRTGEKVFLECVQDMDHENMFWYRQDPGLGLRLIYFSYDVKMKEKGDIPEGYSVSREKKERFSLILESASTNQTSMYLCASSISGPTIQETQYFGPGTRLLVL.

This chain connects TRBV6-4 to TRBJ2-3; TCRdb gives TRBD2 as the D gene, but with no DNA this cannot be confirmed. The germline CDR1 and CDR2 sequences are MRHNA and SNTAGT. The CDR3 runs 15 residues. CDR3 residues: CASSDSSGGADTQYF.

The chain is built from TRBV7-8 and TRBJ1-1; TCRdb reports TRBD1, a call that lacks DNA to check it against. Germline V lookup: CDR1 SGHVS, CDR2 FQNEAQ. The CDR3 has 14 amino acids. CDR3: CASSPTGIGTEAFF.

V and J are TRBV30 and TRBJ2-7; TCRdb names TRBD1, which stays unverified in the absence of DNA. Germline V gene lookup returns CDR1 GTSNPN and CDR2 SVGIG (reference sequence). The CDR3 is 13 residues long. The CDR3 sequence is CAGWTGADYEQYF.

The genes are TRBV4-3 and TRBJ2-1; the D call from TCRdb, TRBD1, cannot be confirmed without DNA. Germline lookup yields CDR1 LGHNA and CDR2 YSLEER. CDR3 size: 18 residues. The CDR3 region is CASSQEFRGGERYNEQFF.

The chain is built from TRBV7-6 and TRBJ2-1; TCRdb names TRBD1, which stays unverified in the absence of DNA. The CDR3 consists of 17 residues. Germline CDR1 SGHVS, CDR2 FNYEAQ. The CDR3 protein is CASSLSRGGGNENEQFF.

The chain is built from TRBV6-6 and TRBJ2-7; no DNA is available, so the TRBD1 call from TCRdb remains unchecked. The CDR3 has 14 amino acids. Germline values: CDR1 MNHNY, CDR2 SVGAGI (reference sequence). The CDR3 protein is CASSERGPSYEQYF.

The chain joins TRBV29-1 to TRBJ1-1; TCRdb proposes TRBD1, but this gene call is untestable without DNA. The CDR3 is 15 residues long. Looked up from germline, CDR1 is SQVTM and CDR2 is ANQGSEA. CDR3 amino acids: CSVVGVGGLNTEAFF. The full variable domain, its missing parts supplied by reference TRBV29-1 and TRBJ1-1, is SAVISQKPSRDICQRGTSLTIQCQVDSQVTMMFWYRQQPGQSLTLIATANQGSEATYESGFVIDKFPISRPNLTFSTLTVSNMSPEDSSIYLCSVVGVGGLNTEAFFGQGTRLTVV.

The chain recombines TRBV7-8 with TRBJ2-5; TCRdb indicates TRBD2, and absent DNA this call remains unverified. The CDR3 length is 14 residues. Germline V gene lookup returns CDR1 SGHVS and CDR2 FQNEAQ. CDR3 sequence: CASNERGGRETQYF.